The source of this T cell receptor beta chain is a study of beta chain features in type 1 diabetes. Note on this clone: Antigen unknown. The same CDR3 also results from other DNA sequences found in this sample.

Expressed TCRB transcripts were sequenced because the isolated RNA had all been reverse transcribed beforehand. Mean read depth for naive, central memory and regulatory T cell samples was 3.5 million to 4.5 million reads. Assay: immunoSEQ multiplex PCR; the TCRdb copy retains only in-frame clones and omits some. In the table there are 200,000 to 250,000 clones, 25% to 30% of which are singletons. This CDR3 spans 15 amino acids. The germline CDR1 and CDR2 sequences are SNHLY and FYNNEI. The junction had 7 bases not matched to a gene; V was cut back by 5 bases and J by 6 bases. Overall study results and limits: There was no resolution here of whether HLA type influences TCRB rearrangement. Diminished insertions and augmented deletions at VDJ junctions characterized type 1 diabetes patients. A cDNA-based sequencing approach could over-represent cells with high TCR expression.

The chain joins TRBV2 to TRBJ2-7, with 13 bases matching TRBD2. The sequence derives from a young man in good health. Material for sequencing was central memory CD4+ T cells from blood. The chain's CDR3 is CASSRTSGRKGEQYF. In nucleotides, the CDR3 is TGTGCCAGCAGTCGGACTAGCGGGAGAAAAGGCGAGCAGTACTTC. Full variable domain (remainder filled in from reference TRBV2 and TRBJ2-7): EPEVTQTPSHQVTQMGQEVILRCVPISNHLYFYWYRQILGQKVEFLVSFYNNEISEKSEIFDDQFSVERPDGSNFTLKIRSTKLEDSAMYFCASSRTSGRKGEQYFGPGTRLTVT.